The clone carrying this T cell receptor (beta chain) has at least ten counts. The antigen is undetermined. The V gene's germline CDR1 is MNHEY and CDR2 SMNVEV (reference sequence). This CDR3 contains 16 residues. With V trimmed by 5 bases and J by 3 bases, 10 bases remained unmatched. The unsorted libraries were produced from 2 million PBMCs held at -80 C. This entry comes from a study of neurological immune-mediated disorders. General study results and limits: CDR3 amino acid sequences of expanded clones were not shared across subjects, a result suggesting private repertoires in all groups.

The cDNA came from 5'RACE with 10-nucleotide random UMIs. Every sequencing run drew on 15-18 subjects and yielded over 190 million TCR-beta sequences. One entry per CDR3 protein results from TCRdb running MiXCR on the 5' RACE reads. The sample records around 25,000 distinct CDR3 sequences, approximately 13% being singletons. The clonotype originates from a woman aged 60-70 years with HTLV-1-associated myelopathy (HAM/TSP). The specimen sequenced was PBMCs. The chain links TRBV27 to TRBJ2-7, with TRBD1 matching over 10 bases. CDR3 protein: CASSPDPGQGYYEQYF. CDR3 coding DNA: TGTGCCAGCAGTCCAGATCCGGGACAGGGGTACTACGAGCAGTACTTC.